These 30 T cell receptor beta chains were all obtained from the same sample, sequenced in a study of blood T cell repertoires in COVID-19 (dated by TCRdb to the early 2020s). The protocol used for the library was the immunoSEQ multiplex PCR assay. TCRdb provides this immuneACCESS table in a form limited to in-frame rearrangements. Some clones are lacking; in checked studies, under half of them reflect an unresolved V gene, and why the rest are absent is not known. For this sample the table gives around 240,000 clones, of which around 84% were detected only once. Clones ranked in the top ten supply about 1.5% of the sample. The material sequenced was peripheral blood. The receptor source for this set is a woman aged 40 to 50 who had recovered from COVID-19.

The CDR3 is CASSQDREALYEKLFF. CDR3 DNA sequence: TGCGCCAGCAGCCAAGATCGGGAAGCTCTTTACGAAAAACTGTTTTTT. The J gene is TRBJ1-4, the V gene TRBV4-3; D gene unclear. V gave up 0 bases and J gave up 8 bases, with 16 bases separating them. The germline gives CDR1 LGHNA, CDR2 YSLEER. The CDR3 is made up of 16 amino acids.

V and J are TRBV7-3 and TRBJ2-2; TRBD1 agrees at 8 bases. CDR1 is SGHTA, CDR2 FQGTGA, per germline. V gave up 5 bases and J gave up 5 bases; unmatched junction bases: 4. The CDR3 length is 14 residues. This CDR3 is CASSPRTGTGELFF. The CDR3 DNA is TGTGCCAGCAGCCCCAGGACAGGGACCGGGGAGCTGTTTTTT.

The J gene is TRBJ2-7, the V gene TRBV28, with D possibly TRBD2 on 7 matching bases. Per the germline V gene, CDR1 is MDHEN and CDR2 is SYDVKM. Deletions cut 6 bases from V and 1 base from J, with 16 bases between. The CDR3 length is 15 residues. CDR3 in amino acids: CASSHGGLASYEQYF. In DNA, the CDR3 is TGTGCCAGCAGCCACGGGGGGCTGGCATCCTACGAGCAGTACTTC.

The chain employs TRBV6-2 or TRBV6-3 and TRBJ1-4; D might be TRBD1 (5 bases). Germline V CDR1 and CDR2: MNHEY, SVGEGT. Trimming took 2 bases from V and 3 from J, leaving 13 bases between them. The CDR3 sequence is 16 residues long. The CDR3 region is CASSYGGGTPNEKLFF. CDR3 bases: TGTGCCAGCAGTTACGGAGGAGGGACCCCTAATGAAAAACTGTTTTTT.

V usage is TRBV19 and J usage is TRBJ2-3, with 14 bases fitting TRBD2. The CDR3 totals 16 residues. V lost 4 bases and J lost 14; bases outside the gene matches: 14. Per the germline V gene, CDR1 is LNHDA and CDR2 is SQIVND (reference sequence). This chain's CDR3 is CASSTGLAGGTLSLYF. CDR3 sequence (DNA): TGTGCCAGTAGTACCGGACTAGCGGGGGGCACCCTTTCGCTGTATTTT.

The J gene is TRBJ2-3, the V gene TRBV5-1, with 7 positions matching TRBD2. This CDR3 comprises 16 residues. Per the germline V gene, CDR1 is SGHRS and CDR2 is YFSETQ. Germline trimming cut 4 bases from V and 5 bases from J; bases unmatched to any gene: 13. The CDR3 bases are TGCGCCAGCAGCGCAAACAGCCTAAGCGGGATAGATACGCAGTATTTT. This gives the protein CASSANSLSGIDTQYF.

This chain connects TRBV4-2 to TRBJ1-3, with D hard to call. Germline CDR1 and CDR2: LGHNA and YNFKEQ. V lost 0 bases to trimming and J lost 0 bases, with 9 bases between them. The CDR3 is 16 residues long. DNA of the CDR3: TGTGCCAGCAGCCAAGAACGGTTTGGCTCTGGAAACACCATATATTTT. Translation: CASSQERFGSGNTIYF.

The gene calls are TRBV6-5 and TRBJ1-4; D gene unclear. Germline values: CDR1 MNHEY, CDR2 SVGAGI. Trimming took 0 bases from V and 6 from J, leaving 11 bases between them. The CDR3 is 15 amino acids. The CDR3 here is CASSYSSQSDEKLFF. The CDR3 nucleotides are TGTGCCAGCAGTTACTCTAGCCAATCTGATGAAAAACTGTTTTTT.

A remark on this clone: This sample also contains other DNA sequences that code for the same CDR3. The chain combines TRBV5-1 with TRBJ1-5; perhaps TRBD1 as D (6 bases). The CDR3 sequence is 14 residues long. The V end lost 0 bases, the J end lost 3 bases, and 7 bases lay between the germline ends. Per the germline V gene, CDR1 is SGHRS and CDR2 is YFSETQ. CDR3 amino acids: CASSLGQVNQPQHF. CDR3 bases: TGCGCCAGCAGCTTGGGACAGGTCAATCAGCCCCAGCATTTT.

Comment on this clone: No conserved phenylalanine or tryptophan ends this CDR3, so it is likely a read error. The limits of the CDR3 on the DNA are not certain, so only TCRdb's listed CDR3 is given. This chain joins TRBV21-1 and TRBJ1-4. TRBV21-1 corresponds to a pseudogene. 14 amino acids form the CDR3, both terminal residues included. CDR3 protein: CASRLKRERGRDDT.

The chain's CDR3 is CASSPGIGGNQPQHF. CDR3 nucleotides: TGTGCCAGCAGCCCAGGGATAGGCGGCAATCAGCCCCAGCATTTT. The J gene is TRBJ1-5, the V gene TRBV6-5, with a possible D match to TRBD1 (5 bases). Germline assignment: CDR1 MNHEY and CDR2 SVGAGI. Between the trimmed V and J ends, which lost 6 bases and 2 bases, there was a span of 14 bases. The CDR3 runs to 15 residues.

This clone was detected once. The chain carries TRBV6-2 or TRBV6-3 and TRBJ1-5; 11 bases are a match to TRBD1. The CDR3 is made up of 17 amino acids. Trimming at V came to 1 base and at J to 5 bases, leaving 7 bases not matched to a gene. Germline V lookup: CDR1 MNHEY, CDR2 SVGEGT. Written as DNA, the CDR3 is TGTGCCAGCAGTTACTTAAAAGGACAGGGGGCATATCAGCCCCAGCATTTT. Protein sequence: CASSYLKGQGAYQPQHF.

The chain uses TRBV19 and TRBJ1-2; D is possibly TRBD1 (5 bases). CDR1 is LNHDA, CDR2 SQIVND, per germline (reference sequence). The CDR3 is 13 residues long. V lost 3 bases and J lost 4, with 9 bases in between. The CDR3 coding sequence is TGTGCCAGTAGTATTGGGGCAAGCTATGGCTACACCTTC. Its protein is CASSIGASYGYTF.

The rearrangement joins TRBV30 to TRBJ2-2; 7 bases agree with TRBD1. V dropped 4 bases and J dropped 0; count of bases not matched to a gene: 5. Germline CDR1 is GTSNPN and CDR2 is SVGIG (reference sequence). The CDR3 consists of 15 residues. The CDR3 reads CAWTRGTANTGELFF. CDR3 bases: TGTGCCTGGACCCGAGGGACAGCGAACACCGGGGAGCTGTTTTTT.

The rearrangement joins TRBV5-1 to TRBJ1-1, with a tentative D call TRBD1 (5 bases). V was shortened by 1 base and J by 1 base, with 8 bases between the two germline ends. This CDR3 has 14 amino acids. The germline V gene encodes CDR1 SGHRS and CDR2 YFSETQ. CDR3 sequence: CASSLIGANTEAFF. CDR3 sequence (DNA): TGCGCCAGCAGCTTGATAGGGGCGAACACTGAAGCTTTCTTT.

The chain uses TRBV12-3 or TRBV12-4 and TRBJ2-3; D uncertain. The CDR3 is 13 residues long. Trimming took off 5 bases at V and 5 bases at J, with 11 bases between the two ends. In nucleotides, the CDR3 is TGTGCCAGCAGTCCCCCGCCGGGAGATACGCAGTATTTT. This sequence encodes CASSPPPGDTQYF.

The chain is built from TRBV10-3 and TRBJ2-3; TRBD2 agrees at 9 bases. The junction had 16 bases not matched to a gene; V was cut back by 6 bases and J by 3 bases. CDR3 length equals 18 residues. Per germline, CDR1 ENHRY and CDR2 SYGVKD. Written as DNA, the CDR3 is TGTGCCATCAGGGACCCCTCAACGATAGCGGGGGCTACAGATACGCAGTATTTT. It is translated as CAIRDPSTIAGATDTQYF.

This chain links TRBV5-1 with TRBJ1-5; no firm D call. CDR1 and CDR2 from the germline V gene are SGHRS and YFSETQ. Trimming stripped 4 bases from V and 11 bases from J, with 16 bases between. The CDR3 covers 13 residues. The CDR3 region is CASSQVTGEAQHF. CDR3 nucleotide sequence: TGCGCCAGCAGCCAAGTAACTGGGGAGGCCCAGCATTTT.

The genes are TRBV5-1 and TRBJ2-7, with TRBD2 matching 11 bases. From germline, CDR1 is SGHRS and CDR2 YFSETQ. The CDR3 extends over 15 amino acids. J lost 1 base, V lost 5 bases, and 5 bases had no gene match. Written as DNA, the CDR3 is TGCGCCAGCAGTACGACTAGCGGGGCTTCCTACGAGCAGTACTTC. This sequence encodes CASSTTSGASYEQYF.

This chain uses TRBV7-9 with TRBJ1-1; TRBD1 agrees at 7 bases. Germline trimming cut 2 bases from V and 4 bases from J; bases unmatched to any gene: 4. In germline, CDR1 is SEHNR, CDR2 FQNEAQ (reference sequence). CDR3 size: 14 residues. CDR3 amino acids: CASSLYQGGTEAFF. The CDR3 region has the DNA TGTGCCAGCAGCTTATATCAGGGGGGCACTGAAGCTTTCTTT.

The CDR3 protein is CASSFVWETKTGGAEQYF. CDR3 sequence (DNA): TGTGCCAGCAGCTTTGTCTGGGAGACGAAGACAGGGGGCGCCGAGCAGTACTTC. V usage is TRBV7-9 and J usage is TRBJ2-7; 10 bases align to TRBD1. J was trimmed by 6 bases and V by 3 bases; bases with no gene match: 17. CDR1 is SEHNR and CDR2 is FQNEAQ in the germline V gene (reference sequence). The CDR3 extends over 18 amino acids.

V gene TRBV18 combines with J gene TRBJ1-2; 8 bases map to TRBD1. Trimming removed 3 bases from V and 8 bases from J; junction bases left unmatched: 5. Germline CDR1 reads KGHSH; CDR2 reads LQKENI. The CDR3 is 13 residues long. For the CDR3, the DNA is TGTGCCAGCTCACCGGGACAGGATACCGGCTACACCTTC. It specifies CASSPGQDTGYTF.

This clone came up once. V is TRBV29-1 and J is TRBJ2-5, with D perhaps TRBD2 (5 bases). CDR3 length equals 12 residues. CDR1 is SQVTM and CDR2 is ANQGSEA in the germline V gene. Trimming removed 7 bases from V and 2 bases from J, with 11 bases in between. Here the CDR3 reads CSGGGQQETQYF. The CDR3 DNA follows: TGCAGCGGTGGAGGCCAGCAAGAGACCCAGTACTTC.

The chain has TRBV5-8 and TRBJ2-1; no definite D call. V was trimmed by 7 bases and J by 6 bases, leaving 14 bases between them. The CDR3 has 13 amino acids. Germline CDR1 reads SGHTS; CDR2 reads YDEGEE. The CDR3 region has the DNA TGTGCCAGCGCCGACGGAGTTGTCAATGAGCAGTTCTTC. This codes for CASADGVVNEQFF.

This clone was found once. The CDR3 coding sequence is TGTGCCAGCAGCTTGGTCACTTTTACGAACACCGGGGAGCTGTTTTTT. Its translation: CASSLVTFTNTGELFF. The V and J genes are TRBV5-4 and TRBJ2-2; the D is unclear. This CDR3 has 16 amino acids. Germline V CDR1 and CDR2: SGHNT, YYREEE (reference sequence). V was clipped by 0 bases and J by 0 bases, with 9 bases between them.

The genes are TRBV28 and TRBJ2-1; 9 bases line up with TRBD1. This CDR3 is 15 amino acids long. The germline CDR1 and CDR2 sequences are MDHEN and SYDVKM. The ends lost 7 bases at V and 9 bases at J; junction bases unmatched: 13. CDR3 bases: TGTGCCAGCACTGGGCCGGGACAGGGTCGAGCTGAGCAGTTCTTC. Protein product: CASTGPGQGRAEQFF.

In the case of this clone: At one end, the junction sequence differs from germline, possibly due to a read error. V is TRBV2 and J is TRBJ2-5; 7 bases are a match to TRBD1. Germline CDR1 is SNHLY and CDR2 is FYNNEI. The CDR3 spans 13 residues. For the CDR3, the DNA is TGTGCCAGCAGTGAAAGGGGGCGAGAGTCCCAGTACTTC. It translates to CASSERGRESQYF.

The chain couples TRBV6-5 to TRBJ2-7; 7 bases map to TRBD1. Germline values: CDR1 MNHEY, CDR2 SVGAGI. The junction had 8 bases not matched to a gene; V was cut back by 6 bases and J by 3 bases. The CDR3 extends over 14 amino acids. The chain's CDR3 is CASSPGQALYEQYF. The DNA of the CDR3 is TGTGCCAGCAGCCCCGGACAGGCCCTCTACGAGCAGTACTTC.

V gene TRBV6-6 combines with J gene TRBJ2-5, with D unclear. CDR3 length: 13 amino acids. V gave up 2 bases and J gave up 4 bases, with 8 bases separating them. Germline V gives CDR1 MNHNY, CDR2 SVGAGI (reference sequence). CDR3 sequence reads: CASSYEESETQYF. The DNA for the CDR3 is TGTGCCAGCAGTTACGAGGAGTCAGAGACCCAGTACTTC.

The chain combines TRBV9 with TRBJ1-5, with D tentatively TRBD1 (5 bases). The V and J ends lost 0 bases and 5 bases respectively, with 15 bases between them. Germline-derived CDR1 and CDR2 are SGDLS and YYNGEE. There are 16 residues in the CDR3. The DNA for the CDR3 is TGTGCCAGCAGCGTAGGGCGGGACCAAGGAGATCAGCCCCAGCATTTT. This encodes CASSVGRDQGDQPQHF.